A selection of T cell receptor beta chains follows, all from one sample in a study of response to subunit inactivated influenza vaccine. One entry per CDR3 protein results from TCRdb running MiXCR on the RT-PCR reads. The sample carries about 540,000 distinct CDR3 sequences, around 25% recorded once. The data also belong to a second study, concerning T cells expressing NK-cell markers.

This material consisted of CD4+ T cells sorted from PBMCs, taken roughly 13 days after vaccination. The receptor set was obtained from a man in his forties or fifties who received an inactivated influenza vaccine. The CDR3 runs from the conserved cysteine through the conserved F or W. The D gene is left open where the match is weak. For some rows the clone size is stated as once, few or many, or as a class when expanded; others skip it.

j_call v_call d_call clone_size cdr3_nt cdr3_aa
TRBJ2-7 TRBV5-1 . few TGCGCCAGCAGCTTGGGGGTAGAGTCCTACGAGCAGTACTTC CASSLGVESYEQYF
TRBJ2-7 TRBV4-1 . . TGCGCCAGCAGCCAAGACCGGGCGGTAAGCTCCTACGAGCAGTACTTC CASSQDRAVSSYEQYF
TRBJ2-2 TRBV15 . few TGTGCCACCGGTAGCCGGGGTTGGACCGGGGAGCTGTTTTTT CATGSRGWTGELFF
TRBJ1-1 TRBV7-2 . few TGTGCCAGCAGCTTAACAAGGGAAACTGAAGCTTTCTTT CASSLTRETEAFF
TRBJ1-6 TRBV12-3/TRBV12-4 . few TGTGCCAGCAGTTTTTTCGGAGGGGAAAATTCACCCCTCCACTTT CASSFFGGENSPLHF
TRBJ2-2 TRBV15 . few TGTGCCACCAGCAGAGAGCGATACACCGGGGAGCTGTTTTTT CATSRERYTGELFF
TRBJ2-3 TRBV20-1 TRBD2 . TGCAGTGCTAGTACTAGCGGGCTTAGCACAGATACGCAGTATTTT CSASTSGLSTDTQYF
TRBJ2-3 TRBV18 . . TGTGCCAGCTCACCCGCCCGGAGAAGTAGCACAGATACGCAGTATTTT CASSPARRSSTDTQYF
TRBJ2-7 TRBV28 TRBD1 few TGTGCCAGCAGCCCATACCCGACAGGGGACGAGCAGTACTTC CASSPYPTGDEQYF
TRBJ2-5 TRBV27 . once TGTGCCAGTCCGGGCCCCGATTCAAAGGAGACCCAGTACTTC CASPGPDSKETQYF
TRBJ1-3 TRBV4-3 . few TGCGCCAGCAGAATGACAGGCTCTGGAAACACCATATATTTT CASRMTGSGNTIYF
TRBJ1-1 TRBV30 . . TGTGCCTGGAGTAGGGGAGCTTTGAACACTGAAGCTTTCTTT CAWSRGALNTEAFF
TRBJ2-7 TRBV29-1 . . TGCAGTATTGGGGGGGACAGAAATTACGAGCAGTACTTC CSIGGDRNYEQYF
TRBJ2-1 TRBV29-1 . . TGCAGCGTTGGTACCCGGCCGCCAGCAACGAATGAGCAGTTCTTC CSVGTRPPATNEQFF
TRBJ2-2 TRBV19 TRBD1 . TGTGCCAGTAGTAAACGAGCGGGACAGGGGCGTACCGGGGAGCTGTTTTTT CASSKRAGQGRTGELFF
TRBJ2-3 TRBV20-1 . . TGCAGTGCTAGAAGGCCCAGCGCCAATACGCAGTATTTT CSARRPSANTQYF
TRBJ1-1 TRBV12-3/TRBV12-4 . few TGTGCCAGCAGTTACGGACCCAACACTGAAGCTTTCTTT CASSYGPNTEAFF
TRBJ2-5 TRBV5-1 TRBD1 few TGCGCCAGCAGCTCGACAGGGATTCGGGAGACCCAGTACTTC CASSSTGIRETQYF
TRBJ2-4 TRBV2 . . TGTGCCAGCAGCTTCAGTGTCACCCAGGAAAACATTCAGTACTTC CASSFSVTQENIQYF
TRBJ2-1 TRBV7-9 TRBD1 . TGTGCCAGCAGCAGAGGGACAGACTCCAGGCAGTTCTTC CASSRGTDSRQFF
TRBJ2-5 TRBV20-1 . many TGCAGCGGCCTGGGGCCTTTCAAGGAGACCCAGTACTTC CSGLGPFKETQYF
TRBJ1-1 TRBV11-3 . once TGTGCCAGCAGCCCTAAGAGGAACACTGAAGCTTTCTTT CASSPKRNTEAFF
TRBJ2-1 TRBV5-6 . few TGTGCCAGCAGCTGGGCCCCTCACAATGAGCAGTTCTTC CASSWAPHNEQFF
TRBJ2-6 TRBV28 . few TGTGCCAGCAGTCCCTTACGTGGGGCAGGAGGGGCCAACGTCCTGACTTTC CASSPLRGAGGANVLTF
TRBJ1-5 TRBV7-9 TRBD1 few TGTGCCAGGCCTGGGACAGGCAATCAGCCCCAGCATTTT CARPGTGNQPQHF
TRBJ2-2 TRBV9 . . TGTGCCAGCAGCCCCCGCCGCCTAGGACAGGGAGGGACCGGGGAGCTGTTTTTT CASSPRRLGQGGTGELFF
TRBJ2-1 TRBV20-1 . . TGCAGTGCTAGAAAGCCTACTCCCTACAATGAGCAGTTCTTC CSARKPTPYNEQFF
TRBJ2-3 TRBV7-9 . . TGTGCCAGCAGCTTAGCATCAAATAAAGATACGCAGTATTTT CASSLASNKDTQYF
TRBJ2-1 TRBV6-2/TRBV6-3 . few TGTGCCAGCAGTTACGGGTCACGGGGCAATGAGCAGTTCTTC CASSYGSRGNEQFF
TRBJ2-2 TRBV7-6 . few TGTGCCAGCGGTCGGGGAAACACCGGGGAGCTGTTTTTT CASGRGNTGELFF
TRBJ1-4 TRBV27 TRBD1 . TGTGCCAGCAGTTTATACGGGACAGGGGGCTTTGGACGTTACGCAACTAATGAAAAACTGTTTTTT CASSLYGTGGFGRYATNEKLFF
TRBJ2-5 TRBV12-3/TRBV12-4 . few TGTGCCAGCAGTTTAAACATACAAGAGACCCAGTACTTC CASSLNIQETQYF
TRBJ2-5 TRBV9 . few TGTGCCAGCAGCGTAGGGTCGCAGCGAGGTGAGACCCAGTACTTC CASSVGSQRGETQYF
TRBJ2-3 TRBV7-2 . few TGTGCCAGCAGCCCAGGGAGTTTGAGAGATACGCAGTATTTT CASSPGSLRDTQYF
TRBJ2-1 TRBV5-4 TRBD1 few TGTGCCAGCAGCTTTAGGGGCGGACAGGGGGGGAATCCTAACAATGAGCAGTTCTTC CASSFRGGQGGNPNNEQFF
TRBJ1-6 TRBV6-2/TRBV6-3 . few TGTGCCAGCAGTTCTAGGGTCGGAAATTCACCCCTCCACTTT CASSSRVGNSPLHF
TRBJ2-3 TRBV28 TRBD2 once TGTGCCAGCAGTTTGGGACGGGGGGACAGCACAGATACGCAGTATTTT CASSLGRGDSTDTQYF
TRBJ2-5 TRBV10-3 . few TGTGCCATCAGGTCAGGGTGGGAAGAGACCCAGTACTTC CAIRSGWEETQYF
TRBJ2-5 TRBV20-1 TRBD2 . TGCAGTGCTATAGGACTAGCGGACCAAGAGACCCAGTACTTC CSAIGLADQETQYF
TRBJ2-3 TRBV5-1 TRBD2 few TGCGCCAGCAGTCCACTTACTAGCGGGGGCACAGATACGCAGTATTTT CASSPLTSGGTDTQYF
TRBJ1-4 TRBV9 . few TGTGCCAGCAGCGTAGGGACCACTAATGAAAAACTGTTTTTT CASSVGTTNEKLFF
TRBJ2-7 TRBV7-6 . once TGTGCCAGCAGCTATAGCGCCCCCGGACAGTCCTACGAGCAGTACTTC CASSYSAPGQSYEQYF
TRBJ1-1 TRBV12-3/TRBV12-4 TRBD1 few TGTGCCAGCAGTTTCAGGGGGACAGGGGTCACTGAAGCTTTCTTT CASSFRGTGVTEAFF
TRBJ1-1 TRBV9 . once TGTGCCAGCAGCGTAGGGGGGAGGGGGACCACTGAAGCTTTCTTT CASSVGGRGTTEAFF
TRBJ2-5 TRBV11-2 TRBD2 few TGTGCCAGCAGCGTTACTCTAGCGGGAGGAAGGCAAGAGACCCAGTACTTC CASSVTLAGGRQETQYF
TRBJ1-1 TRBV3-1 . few TGTGCCAGCAGCCAAGTTTTCAGGGCAAACACTGAAGCTTTCTTT CASSQVFRANTEAFF
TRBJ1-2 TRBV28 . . TGTGCCAGCAGTTTATTCGGGGGGAACTATGGCTACACCTTC CASSLFGGNYGYTF
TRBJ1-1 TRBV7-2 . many TGTGCCAGCAGCTTACCCCCCTCTGAAGCTTTCTTT CASSLPPSEAFF
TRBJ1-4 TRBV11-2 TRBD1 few TGTGCCAGCAGCCCGAGGGGACAGGGGGCGAGAAAGCTTGAAGAAAAACTGTTTTTT CASSPRGQGARKLEEKLFF
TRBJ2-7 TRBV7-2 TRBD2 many TGTGCCAGCAGCTTGACTAGCGGAATCTACGAGCAGTACTTC CASSLTSGIYEQYF
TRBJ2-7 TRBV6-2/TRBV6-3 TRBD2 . TGTGCCAGCATGGCTAGCGGGGTCTACGAGCAGTACTTC CASMASGVYEQYF
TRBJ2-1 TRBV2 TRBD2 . TGTGCCAGCAGTGAGCCTCCGGGACTAGCAGTCAATGAGCAGTTCTTC CASSEPPGLAVNEQFF
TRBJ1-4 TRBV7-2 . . TGTGCCAGCAGCGGTCAACAGGGAGGGGGTGAAAAACTGTTTTTT CASSGQQGGGEKLFF
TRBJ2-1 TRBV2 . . TGTGCCAGCAGTGGCCTGCGGGCAGTAAATCGCGAGCAGTTCTTC CASSGLRAVNREQFF
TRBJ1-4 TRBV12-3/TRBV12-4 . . TGTGCCAGCAGCCCCGGAGGGGCCGTTGAAAAACTGTTTTTT CASSPGGAVEKLFF
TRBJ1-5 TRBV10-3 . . TGTGCCATCAGTGCCTCGGTGCGGGGGGAGCCCCAGCATTTT CAISASVRGEPQHF
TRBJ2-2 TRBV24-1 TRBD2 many TGTGCCACCAGTGATCGACTAGCGGGCGGCACCGGGGAGCTGTTTTTT CATSDRLAGGTGELFF
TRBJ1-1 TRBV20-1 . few TGCAGTGCTAGTATTGGGGGATCGGCCACTGAAGCTTTCTTT CSASIGGSATEAFF
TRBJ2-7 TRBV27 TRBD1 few TGTGCCAGCAGTTTTGGGGACAGGGGTTACGAGCAGTACTTC CASSFGDRGYEQYF
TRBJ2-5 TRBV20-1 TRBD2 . TGCAGTGCTAGGACTAGCGGCTTGCTGGAGACCCAGTACTTC CSARTSGLLETQYF